This TCR beta chain was captured in a study of memory CD4+ T cells and cytomegalovirus serostatus. Study overall: This sample comes from healthy Belgian adults, eight to ten CMV seropositive, 24 seronegative. The study's findings and limits: About 40% of the roughly 160 known CMV-associated TCRbeta sequences appeared in CD4+ memory. Suggested: most of the CMV-linked TCR signature lies in CD4+ memory cells.

The V gene lost 5 bases and the J gene lost 7 bases, with 8 bases spanning the gap. The CDR3 is 12 residues long. The germline gives CDR1 MDHEN, CDR2 SYDVKM. As originally analysed: After removing out-of-frame reads, 2 million to 2.5 million distinct TCRbeta sequences remained. Sequenced by immunoSEQ multiplex PCR; TCRdb stores in-frame clones only, minus some. D and trimming come from the DNA, and the V and J calls and clone size come from that table. Of tens of thousands of clones listed, roughly four fifths are singletons. A note on this clone: Its antigen is not known.

The sort gate was single viable CD3+CD4+CD8-CD45RO+ cells for memory CD4+ T cells. The receptor was derived from an adult in good health and CMV-seronegative. V usage is TRBV28 and J usage is TRBJ2-2, with D unclear. The specimen sequenced was memory CD4+ T cells from blood. The chain's CDR3 is CASSRSFGELFF. DNA for the CDR3: TGTGCCAGCAGTCGGAGTTTCGGGGAGCTGTTTTTT. Full variable domain (rest looked up from reference TRBV28 and TRBJ2-2): DVKVTQSSRYLVKRTGEKVFLECVQDMDHENMFWYRQDPGLGLRLIYFSYDVKMKEKGDIPEGYSVSREKKERFSLILESASTNQTSMYLCASSRSFGELFFGEGSRLTVL.